One and the same sample provided the 20 T cell receptor beta chains below, sequenced in a study of T-cell memory formation after mild COVID-19. TCRdb itself ran the 5' RACE reads through MiXCR, one entry per CDR3 protein. Here the sample spans approximately 150,000 distinct CDR3 sequences, more than 14% being singletons. The sample comprised PBMCs or a T cell subset sorted from them (not recorded which). The receptors were sampled from an adult woman who had mild COVID-19 (a few samples of this study predate the infection). Cell type and time point are not known.

This clonotype was seen only a few times. The chain links TRBV12-3 or TRBV12-4 to TRBJ2-5, with 8 nucleotides matching TRBD2. CDR3 length: 13 residues. Losses at the gene ends were 6 bases for V and 1 base for J; bases not matched to a gene: 1. The CDR3 sequence: CASSTSGQETQYF. CDR3 DNA: TGTGCCAGCAGCACTAGCGGCCAAGAGACCCAGTACTTC.

This clonotype occurred a few times. CDR3 amino acids: CASSLSGLGAYEQYF. The CDR3 DNA is TGTGCCAGCAGCCTCTCGGGATTGGGGGCCTACGAGCAGTACTTC. The chain combines TRBV5-4 with TRBJ2-7; D tentatively fits TRBD1 or TRBD2 (5 bases each). This CDR3 spans 15 amino acids. Trimming took off 4 bases at V and 2 bases at J, with 16 bases between the two ends. Germline assignment: CDR1 SGHNT and CDR2 YYREEE (reference sequence).

The sample holds many counts of this clonotype. The chain joins TRBV5-1 to TRBJ2-7, with 7 bases that match TRBD1. The V gene end was trimmed by 0 bases and the J gene end by 0 bases; junction bases not matched to a gene: 3. The germline V gene has CDR1 SGHRS and CDR2 YFSETQ. The CDR3 is made up of 15 amino acids. CDR3: CASSLEGAGSYEQYF. For the CDR3, the DNA is TGCGCCAGCAGCTTGGAGGGGGCCGGCTCCTACGAGCAGTACTTC. Full variable domain (remainder filled in from reference TRBV5-1 and TRBJ2-7): KAGVTQTPRYLIKTRGQQVTLSCSPISGHRSVSWYQQTPGQGLQFLFEYFSETQRNKGNFPGRFSGRQFSNSRSEMNVSTLELGDSALYLCASSLEGAGSYEQYFGPGTRLTVT.

This clonotype was seen more than once but under ten times. The CDR3 nucleotides read TGTGCCAGCAGCGTAGTAGCGGGGCGCACAGATACGCAGTATTTT. It is translated as CASSVVAGRTDTQYF. This chain links TRBV9 with TRBJ2-3; 8 nucleotides line up with TRBD2. Germline lookup yields CDR1 SGDLS and CDR2 YYNGEE. The CDR3 has 15 amino acids. The V and J ends lost 0 bases and 1 base, in that order; junction bases with no gene match: 1.

This clonotype was detected a few times. The chain uses TRBV11-2 and TRBJ2-3; maybe TRBD1 (5 bases). CDR1 and CDR2 from the germline V gene are SGHAT and FQNNGV. The V gene lost 1 base and the J gene lost 2 bases, with 13 bases spanning the gap. The CDR3 has 16 residues. The CDR3 loop is CASSLVVGANTDTQYF. The DNA of the CDR3 is TGTGCCAGCAGCTTAGTTGTAGGGGCTAACACAGATACGCAGTATTTT.

There are a few counts of this clonotype. This chain links TRBV25-1 with TRBJ2-7, with D possibly being TRBD1 (6 bases). CDR1 is MGHDK and CDR2 is SYGVNS in the germline V gene. Trimming cost V 3 bases and J 2 bases, with 11 bases left between them. This CDR3 contains 14 residues. CDR3 loop: CASSDVGTTYEQYF. As DNA, the CDR3 is TGTGCCAGCAGTGATGTCGGGACAACCTACGAGCAGTACTTC.

The chain carries TRBV3-1 and TRBJ1-2; D remains ambiguous. Between the trimmed V and J ends, which lost 1 base and 3 bases, there was a span of 12 bases. There are 15 residues in the CDR3. Per the germline V gene, CDR1 is LGHDT and CDR2 is YNNKEL (reference sequence). The CDR3 DNA reads as TGTGCCAGCAGCCAAGGATCCGGTGCCTACTATGGCTACACCTTC. Amino acids: CASSQGSGAYYGYTF.

This clonotype was recorded at least ten times. The CDR3 sequence: CASSFGGGEQFF. CDR3 DNA: TGCGCCAGCAGCTTCGGTGGCGGTGAGCAGTTCTTC. The chain couples TRBV5-1 to TRBJ2-1; no firm D call. V was cut by 2 bases and J by 9 bases, with 9 bases left in between. Germline CDR1 SGHRS, CDR2 YFSETQ. This CDR3 region has 12 residues.

This clonotype was recorded a few times. The chain couples TRBV20-1 to TRBJ1-5; 7 bases match TRBD1. This CDR3 is built from 12 residues. Germline assignment: CDR1 DFQATT and CDR2 SNEGSKA (reference sequence). The DNA for the CDR3 is TGCGCAGCAGGGGGAGTCAATCAGCCCCAGCATTTT. It specifies CAAGGVNQPQHF.

The V and J genes are TRBV9 and TRBJ2-5; TRBD2 matches at 9 bases. Germline V gives CDR1 SGDLS, CDR2 YYNGEE. The CDR3 runs 14 residues. The trim removed 0 bases at V and 4 bases at J, leaving 1 base unmatched. In nucleotides, the CDR3 is TGTGCCAGCAGCGTAGAGGGACTAGCAGAGACCCAGTACTTC. Translated, it gives CASSVEGLAETQYF.

This chain's CDR3 is CSASPRATYNEQFF. The CDR3 region has the DNA TGCAGTGCTAGTCCCCGGGCAACCTACAATGAGCAGTTCTTC. This chain connects TRBV20-1 to TRBJ2-1; D gene ambiguous. Germline values: CDR1 DFQATT, CDR2 SNEGSKA (reference sequence). V dropped 3 bases and J dropped 2 bases, with 11 bases sitting between them. The CDR3 spans 14 residues.

The chain links TRBV19 to TRBJ2-1; TRBD1 aligns across 8 bases. This CDR3 comprises 14 residues. Unmatched junction bases numbered 7, after V lost 7 bases and J lost 5 bases. CDR1 and CDR2 (germline): LNHDA, SQIVND (reference sequence). The DNA for the CDR3 is TGTGCCAGTAAATCCCGGGACAGGCACAATGAGCAGTTCTTC. This translates into CASKSRDRHNEQFF.

This clonotype was counted only a few times. This sequence joins TRBV10-3 and TRBJ2-1; D unresolved. The ends were cut back, 11 bases at V and 8 bases at J, with 19 bases in the middle. The V gene's germline CDR1 is ENHRY and CDR2 SYGVKD. This CDR3 region has 13 residues. CDR3 nucleotides: TGTGCCGTCCAAGACGGCTTAGGCGATGAGCAGTTCTTC. Translation: CAVQDGLGDEQFF.

The CDR3 is CASFYDIAGSYEQYF. The CDR3 DNA sequence: TGTGCCAGCTTCTACGATATTGCCGGCTCCTACGAGCAGTACTTC. The J gene is TRBJ2-7, the V gene TRBV7-9; the D is unclear. Deletions cut 8 bases from V and 0 bases from J, with 17 bases between. Germline V gives CDR1 SEHNR, CDR2 FQNEAQ (reference sequence). This CDR3 comprises 15 residues.

This chain connects TRBV9 to TRBJ2-1, with TRBD1 as a possible D gene (5 bases). This CDR3 comprises 15 residues. In germline, CDR1 is SGDLS, CDR2 YYNGEE. V gave up 3 bases and J gave up 2 bases, with 12 bases separating them. For the CDR3, the DNA is TGTGCCAGCAGCGAAACAGCAGGGCCCTACAATGAGCAGTTCTTC. Residues: CASSETAGPYNEQFF.

The V gene is TRBV4-1, the J gene TRBJ2-7; TRBD1 might be the D (5 bases). CDR1 is MGHRA and CDR2 is YSYEKL in the germline V gene. The CDR3 sequence is 15 residues long. Trimming cost V 4 bases and J 3 bases, with 16 bases left between them. The CDR3 loop reads CASSLAAGMNYEQYF. The CDR3 DNA sequence: TGCGCCAGCAGCCTGGCGGCAGGGATGAACTACGAGCAGTACTTC.

The chain employs TRBV27 and TRBJ2-3; 8 nucleotides line up with TRBD2. V dropped 5 bases and J dropped 1; count of bases not matched to a gene: 20. The V gene's germline CDR1 is MNHEY and CDR2 SMNVEV (reference sequence). This CDR3 contains 20 residues. The CDR3 sequence is CASSAVLAGDGLGGTDTQYF. The CDR3 region has the DNA TGTGCCAGCAGTGCAGTTCTAGCGGGTGATGGTCTAGGTGGCACAGATACGCAGTATTTT.

This clonotype was detected a few times. V is TRBV3-1 and J is TRBJ2-1; tentative D call: TRBD1 (5 bases). Germline V CDR1 and CDR2: LGHDT, YNNKEL (reference sequence). Trimming took 4 bases from V and 6 from J, leaving 10 bases between them. This CDR3 region has 13 residues. CDR3 protein: CASSPDNGNEQFF. The CDR3 DNA follows: TGTGCCAGCAGCCCGGACAATGGCAATGAGCAGTTCTTC.

The gene calls are TRBV6-1 and TRBJ2-7, with a weak D call TRBD2 (5 bases). Germline V lookup: CDR1 MNHNS, CDR2 SASEGT. With 6 bases removed from V and 6 bases from J, the gap between germline ends came to 21 bases. CDR3 length equals 15 residues. The DNA of the CDR3 is TGTGCCAGCAGGGGTAGGAGTGGGAGACGGCGCGAGCAGTACTTC. Translation gives CASRGRSGRRREQYF.

This clonotype was counted a few times. The chain recombines TRBV12-3 or TRBV12-4 with TRBJ1-5, with unresolved D. The V gene lost 5 bases and the J gene lost 0 bases, with 23 bases spanning the gap. The CDR3 totals 19 residues. The CDR3 DNA is TGTGCCAGCAGTCCATGGGAGTGGCAGAACCGTAATAGCAATCAGCCCCAGCATTTT. It translates to CASSPWEWQNRNSNQPQHF.